One and the same sample provided the 2 T cell receptor beta chains below, sequenced in a study of CD8+ T cells in alopecia areata. Isolated RNA was reverse transcribed into cDNA used as the sequencing template. The method was immunoSEQ multiplex PCR; TCRdb's version includes in-frame clones alone and lacks a portion of them. The sample records hundreds of thousands of clones, over 60% being singletons. Regarding treatment: oral pan-JAK inhibitor, 5-10 mg twice daily. The sequencing used CD4+ T cells sorted from blood, collected at week 44, from a patient treated with tofacitinib. The source of these receptors is a human donor with alopecia areata.

This clone was seen once. This chain joins TRBV6-5 and TRBJ1-2; D gene unclear. In germline, CDR1 is MNHEY, CDR2 SVGAGI. This CDR3 has 13 residues. V lost 1 base to trimming and J lost 8 bases, with 11 bases between them. CDR3 bases: TGTGCCAGCAGTTACTTTCCAGGCGGGGGCTACACCTTC. The encoded protein is CASSYFPGGGYTF.

The chain carries TRBV29-1 and TRBJ1-2; D is unresolved. CDR1 SQVTM and CDR2 ANQGSEA come from the germline V gene. The CDR3 totals 11 residues. Between the trimmed V and J ends, which lost 7 bases and 6 bases, there was a span of 12 bases. CDR3 loop: CSGSRMDGYTF. Here the CDR3 DNA reads TGCAGCGGGTCCCGTATGGATGGCTACACCTTC.